This T cell receptor beta chain was sequenced during a study of blood T cells in healthy people across ages. Whole-study results and caveats: Age brought a roughly linear fall in TCR beta diversity measured per million T cells.

This clonotype was observed a handful of times. What it recognizes is unknown. A second PCR of roughly 7 to 11 cycles used a sample-barcoded 5' primer and a J-beta primer mix. Tags on each cDNA molecule came from a template-switch adaptor with 12 random nucleotides. One entry per CDR3 protein, called by TCRdb with MiXCR from the 5' RACE reads. This table holds around 750,000 distinct CDR3 sequences, 53% found once. The CDR3 contains 13 residues. V gave up 1 base and J gave up 11 bases, with 17 bases separating them. The germline V gene encodes CDR1 DFQATT and CDR2 SNEGSKA (reference sequence). The J gene is TRBJ2-5, the V gene TRBV20-1, with D tentatively TRBD2 (5 bases). This receptor was taken from a man of 80 years or more in good health. The sample taken for sequencing was blood. Here the CDR3 reads CSARGGSQREQYF. In nucleotides, the CDR3 is TGCAGTGCTAGAGGAGGATCGCAGAGGGAGCAGTACTTC.